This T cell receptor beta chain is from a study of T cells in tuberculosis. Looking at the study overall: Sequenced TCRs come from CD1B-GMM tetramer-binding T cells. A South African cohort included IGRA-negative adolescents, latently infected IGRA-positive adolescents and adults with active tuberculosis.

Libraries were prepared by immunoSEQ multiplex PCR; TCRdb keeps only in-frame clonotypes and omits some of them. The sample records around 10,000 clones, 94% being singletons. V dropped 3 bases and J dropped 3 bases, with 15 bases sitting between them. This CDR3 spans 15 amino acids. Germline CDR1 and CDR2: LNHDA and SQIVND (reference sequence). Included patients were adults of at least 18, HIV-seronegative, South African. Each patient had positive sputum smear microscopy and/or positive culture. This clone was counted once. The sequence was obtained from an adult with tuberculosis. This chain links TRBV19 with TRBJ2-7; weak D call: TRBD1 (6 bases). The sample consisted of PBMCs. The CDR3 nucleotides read TGTGCCAGTAGTATTGCACCAGGGACACTCTACGAGCAGTACTTC. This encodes CASSIAPGTLYEQYF.